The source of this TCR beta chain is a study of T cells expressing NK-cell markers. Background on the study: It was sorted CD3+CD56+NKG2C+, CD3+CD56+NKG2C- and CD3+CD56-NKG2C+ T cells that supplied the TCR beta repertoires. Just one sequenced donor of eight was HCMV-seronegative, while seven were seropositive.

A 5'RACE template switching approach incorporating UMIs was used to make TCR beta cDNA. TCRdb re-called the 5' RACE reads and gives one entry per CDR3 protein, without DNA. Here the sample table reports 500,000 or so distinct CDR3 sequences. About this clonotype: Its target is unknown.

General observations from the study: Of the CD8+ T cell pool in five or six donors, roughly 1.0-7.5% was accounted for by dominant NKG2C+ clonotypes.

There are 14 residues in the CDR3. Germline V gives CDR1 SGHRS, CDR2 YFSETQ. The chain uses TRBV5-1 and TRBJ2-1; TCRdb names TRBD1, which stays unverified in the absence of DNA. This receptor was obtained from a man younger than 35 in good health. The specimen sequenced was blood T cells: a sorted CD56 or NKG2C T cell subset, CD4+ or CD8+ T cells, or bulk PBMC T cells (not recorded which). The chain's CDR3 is CASSLTGGYNEQFF.